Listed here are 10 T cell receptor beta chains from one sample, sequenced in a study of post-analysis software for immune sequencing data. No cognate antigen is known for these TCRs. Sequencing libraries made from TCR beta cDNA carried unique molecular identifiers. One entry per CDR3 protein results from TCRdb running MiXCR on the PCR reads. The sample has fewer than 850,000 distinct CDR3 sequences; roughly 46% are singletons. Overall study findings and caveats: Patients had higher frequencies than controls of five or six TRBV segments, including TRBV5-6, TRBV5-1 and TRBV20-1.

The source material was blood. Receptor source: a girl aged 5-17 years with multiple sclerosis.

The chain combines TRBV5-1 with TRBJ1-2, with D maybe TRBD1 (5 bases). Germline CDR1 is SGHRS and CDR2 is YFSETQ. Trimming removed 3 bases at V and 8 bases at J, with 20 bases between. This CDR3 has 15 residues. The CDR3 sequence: CASSYLRDRIEGYTF. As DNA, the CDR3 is TGCGCCAGCAGCTACCTGAGGGACCGCATCGAAGGCTACACCTTC.

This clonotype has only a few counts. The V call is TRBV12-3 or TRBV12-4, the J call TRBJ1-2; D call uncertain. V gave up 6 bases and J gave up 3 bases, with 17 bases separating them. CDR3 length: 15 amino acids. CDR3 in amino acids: CASSSWLQDHYGYTF. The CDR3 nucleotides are TGTGCCAGCAGCTCCTGGCTCCAGGATCACTATGGCTACACCTTC.

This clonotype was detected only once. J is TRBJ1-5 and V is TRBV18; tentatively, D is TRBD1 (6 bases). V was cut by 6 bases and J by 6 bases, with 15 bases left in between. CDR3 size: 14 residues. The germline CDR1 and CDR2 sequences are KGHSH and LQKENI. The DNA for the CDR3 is TGTGCCAGCTCTCCTTTGGGGGGGGCTCAGCCCCAGCATTTT. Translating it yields CASSPLGGAQPQHF. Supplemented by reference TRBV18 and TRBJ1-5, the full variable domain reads NAGVMQNPRHLVRRRGQEARLRCSPMKGHSHVYWYRQLPEEGLKFMVYLQKENIIDESGMPKERFSAEFPKEGPSILRIQQVVRGDSAAYFCASSPLGGAQPQHFGDGTRLSIL.

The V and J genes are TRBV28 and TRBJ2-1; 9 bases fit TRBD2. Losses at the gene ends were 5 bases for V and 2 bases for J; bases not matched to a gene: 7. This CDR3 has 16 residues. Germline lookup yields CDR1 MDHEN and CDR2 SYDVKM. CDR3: CASSPRASGAYNEQFF. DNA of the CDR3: TGTGCCAGCAGTCCCCGGGCTAGCGGGGCCTACAATGAGCAGTTCTTC. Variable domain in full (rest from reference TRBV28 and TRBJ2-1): DVKVTQSSRYLVKRTGEKVFLECVQDMDHENMFWYRQDPGLGLRLIYFSYDVKMKEKGDIPEGYSVSREKKERFSLILESASTNQTSMYLCASSPRASGAYNEQFFGPGTRLTVL.

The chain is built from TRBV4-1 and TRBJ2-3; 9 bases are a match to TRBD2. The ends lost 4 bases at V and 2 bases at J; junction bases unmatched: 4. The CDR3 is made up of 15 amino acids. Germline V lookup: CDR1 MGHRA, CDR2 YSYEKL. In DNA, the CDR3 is TGCGCCAGCAGCCCTCTAGCGGGAACCACAGATACGCAGTATTTT. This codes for CASSPLAGTTDTQYF.

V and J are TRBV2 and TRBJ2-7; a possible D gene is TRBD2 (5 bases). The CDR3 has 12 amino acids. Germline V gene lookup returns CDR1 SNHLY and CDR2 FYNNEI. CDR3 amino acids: CATTGSTYEQYF. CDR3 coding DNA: TGTGCAACCACGGGGTCCACCTACGAGCAGTACTTC.

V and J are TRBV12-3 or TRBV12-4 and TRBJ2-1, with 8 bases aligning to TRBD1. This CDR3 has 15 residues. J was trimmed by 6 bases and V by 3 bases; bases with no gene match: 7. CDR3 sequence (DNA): TGTGCCAGCAGTTTCCGGACAGGGAAGAGCAATGAGCAGTTCTTC. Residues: CASSFRTGKSNEQFF.

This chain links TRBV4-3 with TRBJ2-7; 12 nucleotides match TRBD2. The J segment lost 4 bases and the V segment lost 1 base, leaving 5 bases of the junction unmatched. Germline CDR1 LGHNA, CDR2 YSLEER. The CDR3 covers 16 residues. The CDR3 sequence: CASSQGLAGAAYEQYF. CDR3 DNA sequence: TGCGCCAGCAGCCAAGGACTAGCGGGAGCCGCGTACGAGCAGTACTTC.

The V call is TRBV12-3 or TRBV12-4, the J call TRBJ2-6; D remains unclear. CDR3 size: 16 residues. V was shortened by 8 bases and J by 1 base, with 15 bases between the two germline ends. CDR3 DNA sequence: TGTGCCAGCCTCTCTCCCCAGGCGTCTGGGGCCAACGTCCTGACTTTC. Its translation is CASLSPQASGANVLTF.

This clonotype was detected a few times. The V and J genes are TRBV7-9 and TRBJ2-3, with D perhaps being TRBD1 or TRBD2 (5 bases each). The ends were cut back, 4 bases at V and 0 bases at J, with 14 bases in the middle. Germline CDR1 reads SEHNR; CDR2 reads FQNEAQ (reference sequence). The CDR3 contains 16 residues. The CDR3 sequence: CASSSGTATSTDTQYF. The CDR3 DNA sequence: TGTGCCAGCAGCTCCGGGACGGCTACTAGCACAGATACGCAGTATTTT.